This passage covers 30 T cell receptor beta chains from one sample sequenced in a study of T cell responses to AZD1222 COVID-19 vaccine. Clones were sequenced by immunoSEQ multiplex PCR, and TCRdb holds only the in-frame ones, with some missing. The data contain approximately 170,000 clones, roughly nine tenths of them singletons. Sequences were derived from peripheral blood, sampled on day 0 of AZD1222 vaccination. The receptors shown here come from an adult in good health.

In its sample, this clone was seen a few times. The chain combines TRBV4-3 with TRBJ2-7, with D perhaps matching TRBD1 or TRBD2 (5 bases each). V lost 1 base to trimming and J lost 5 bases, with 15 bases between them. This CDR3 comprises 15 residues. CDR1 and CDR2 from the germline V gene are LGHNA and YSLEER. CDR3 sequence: CASSQAGTPQNEQYF. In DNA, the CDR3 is TGCGCCAGCAGCCAAGCTGGGACCCCGCAGAACGAGCAGTACTTC.

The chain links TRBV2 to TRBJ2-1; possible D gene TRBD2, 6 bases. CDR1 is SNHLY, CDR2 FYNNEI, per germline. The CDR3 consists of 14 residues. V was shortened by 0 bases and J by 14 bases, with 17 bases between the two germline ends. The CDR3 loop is CASSEALLRGWKFF. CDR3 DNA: TGTGCCAGCAGTGAAGCGCTTCTACGGGGGTGGAAGTTCTTC.

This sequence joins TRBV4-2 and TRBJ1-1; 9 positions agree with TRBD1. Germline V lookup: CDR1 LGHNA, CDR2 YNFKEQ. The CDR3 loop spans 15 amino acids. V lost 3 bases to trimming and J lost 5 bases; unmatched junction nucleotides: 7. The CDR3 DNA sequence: TGTGCCAGCAGCCACCCAACAGGGGGCCGGACTGAAGCTTTCTTT. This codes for CASSHPTGGRTEAFF.

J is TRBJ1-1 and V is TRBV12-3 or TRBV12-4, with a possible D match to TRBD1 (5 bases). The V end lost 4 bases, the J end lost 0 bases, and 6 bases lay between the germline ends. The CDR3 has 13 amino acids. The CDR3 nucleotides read TGTGCCAGCAGTTCGACAGTGAACACTGAAGCTTTCTTT. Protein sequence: CASSSTVNTEAFF.

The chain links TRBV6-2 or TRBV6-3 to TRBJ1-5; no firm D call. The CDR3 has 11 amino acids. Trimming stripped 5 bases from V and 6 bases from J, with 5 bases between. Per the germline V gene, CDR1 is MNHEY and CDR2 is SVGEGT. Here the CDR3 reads CASSMGQPQHF. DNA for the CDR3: TGTGCCAGCAGTATGGGTCAGCCCCAGCATTTT.

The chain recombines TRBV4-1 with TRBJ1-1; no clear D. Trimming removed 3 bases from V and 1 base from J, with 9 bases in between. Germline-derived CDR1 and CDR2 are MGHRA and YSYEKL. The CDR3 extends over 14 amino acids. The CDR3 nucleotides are TGCGCCAGCAGCCAGGAAATTGCGAACACTGAAGCTTTCTTT. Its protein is CASSQEIANTEAFF.

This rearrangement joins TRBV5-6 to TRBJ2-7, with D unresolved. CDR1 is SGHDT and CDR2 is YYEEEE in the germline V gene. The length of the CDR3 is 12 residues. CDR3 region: CASSVGPYEQYV. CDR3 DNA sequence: TGTGCCAGCAGCGTCGGACCCTATGAGCAGTACGTC.

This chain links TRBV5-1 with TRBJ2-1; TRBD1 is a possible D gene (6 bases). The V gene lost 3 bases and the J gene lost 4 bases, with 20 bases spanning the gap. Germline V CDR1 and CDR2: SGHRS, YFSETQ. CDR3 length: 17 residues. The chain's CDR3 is CASSSDPGTTLYNEQFF. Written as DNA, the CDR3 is TGCGCCAGCAGCTCGGACCCCGGGACAACACTTTACAATGAGCAGTTCTTC.

The CDR3 region has the DNA TGTGCCAGCAGCTTAGAACACGCAGGGGGAGCCCAGCATTTT. Amino acid sequence: CASSLEHAGGAQHF. The chain links TRBV7-9 to TRBJ1-5, with 7 bases identical to TRBD1. The CDR3 runs to 14 residues. V lost 1 base and J lost 11; bases outside the gene matches: 8. Germline V gene lookup returns CDR1 SEHNR and CDR2 FQNEAQ (reference sequence).

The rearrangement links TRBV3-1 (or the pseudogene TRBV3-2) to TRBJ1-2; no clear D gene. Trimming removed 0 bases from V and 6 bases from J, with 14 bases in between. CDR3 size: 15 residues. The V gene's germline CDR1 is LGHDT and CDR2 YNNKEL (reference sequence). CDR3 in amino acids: CASSQDYPIPDGYTF. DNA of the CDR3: TGTGCCAGCAGCCAAGATTACCCGATCCCAGATGGCTACACCTTC.

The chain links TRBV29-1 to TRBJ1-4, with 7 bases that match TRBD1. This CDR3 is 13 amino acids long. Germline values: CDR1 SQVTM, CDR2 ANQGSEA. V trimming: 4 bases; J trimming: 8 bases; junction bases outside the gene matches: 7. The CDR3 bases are TGCAGCGTTGCTACAGGGGTTTGGGAAAAACTGTTTTTT. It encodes CSVATGVWEKLFF.

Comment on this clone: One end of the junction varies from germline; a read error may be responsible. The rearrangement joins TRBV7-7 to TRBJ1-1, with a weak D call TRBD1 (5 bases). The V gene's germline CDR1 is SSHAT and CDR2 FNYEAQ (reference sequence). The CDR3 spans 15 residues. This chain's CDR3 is CASSPLAGSNTEAFF. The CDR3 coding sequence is TGTGCTAGCAGCCCCTTGGCAGGGTCAAACACTGAAGCTTTCTTT.

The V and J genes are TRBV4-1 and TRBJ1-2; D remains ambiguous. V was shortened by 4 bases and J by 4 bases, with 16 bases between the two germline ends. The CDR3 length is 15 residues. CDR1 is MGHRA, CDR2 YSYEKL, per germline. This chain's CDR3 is CASSPGRQFRYGYTF. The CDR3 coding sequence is TGCGCCAGCAGCCCCGGAAGACAATTCCGCTATGGCTACACCTTC.

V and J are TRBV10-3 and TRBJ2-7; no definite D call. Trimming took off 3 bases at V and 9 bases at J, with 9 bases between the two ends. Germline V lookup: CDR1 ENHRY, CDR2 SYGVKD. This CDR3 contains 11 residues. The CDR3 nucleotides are TGTGCCATCAGTGAACAGACGGGGCAGTACTTC. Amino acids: CAISEQTGQYF.

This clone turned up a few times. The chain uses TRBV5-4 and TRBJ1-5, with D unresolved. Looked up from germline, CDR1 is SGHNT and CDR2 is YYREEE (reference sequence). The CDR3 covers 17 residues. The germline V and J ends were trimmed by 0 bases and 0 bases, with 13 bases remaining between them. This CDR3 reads CASSLGHSNYSNQPQHF. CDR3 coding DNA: TGTGCCAGCAGCTTGGGGCACTCCAACTATAGCAATCAGCCCCAGCATTTT.

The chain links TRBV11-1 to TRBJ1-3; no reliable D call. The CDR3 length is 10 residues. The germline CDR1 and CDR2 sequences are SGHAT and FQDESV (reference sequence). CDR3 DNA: TGTGACCGGACGGAAAACACCATATATTTT. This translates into CDRTENTIYF.

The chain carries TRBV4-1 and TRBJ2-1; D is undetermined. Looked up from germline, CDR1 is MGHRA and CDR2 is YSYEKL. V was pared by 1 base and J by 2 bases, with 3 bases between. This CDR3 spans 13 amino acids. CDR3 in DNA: TGCGCCAGCAGCCAAGTCACCTACAATGAGCAGTTCTTC. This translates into CASSQVTYNEQFF.

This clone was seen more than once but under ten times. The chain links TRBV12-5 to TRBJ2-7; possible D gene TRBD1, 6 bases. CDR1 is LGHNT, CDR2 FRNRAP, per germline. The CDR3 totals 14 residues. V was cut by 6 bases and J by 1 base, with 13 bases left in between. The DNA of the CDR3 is TGTGCTAGTGGATTGACAGGCGTGTCCTACGAGCAGTACGTC. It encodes CASGLTGVSYEQYV.

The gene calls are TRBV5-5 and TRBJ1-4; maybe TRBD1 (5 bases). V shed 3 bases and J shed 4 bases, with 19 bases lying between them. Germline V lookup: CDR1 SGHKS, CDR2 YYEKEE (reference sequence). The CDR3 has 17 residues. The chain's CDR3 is CASSSTGLVEVNEKLFF. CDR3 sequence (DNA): TGTGCCAGCAGCTCAACAGGCCTCGTCGAAGTTAATGAAAAACTGTTTTTT.

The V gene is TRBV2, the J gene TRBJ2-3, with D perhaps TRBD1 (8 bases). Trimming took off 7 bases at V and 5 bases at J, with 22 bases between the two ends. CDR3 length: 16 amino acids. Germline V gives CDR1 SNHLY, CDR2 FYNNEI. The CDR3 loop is CASTERDRPTRDTQYF. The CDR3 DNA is TGTGCCAGCACCGAGCGGGACAGGCCAACCAGAGATACGCAGTATTTT.

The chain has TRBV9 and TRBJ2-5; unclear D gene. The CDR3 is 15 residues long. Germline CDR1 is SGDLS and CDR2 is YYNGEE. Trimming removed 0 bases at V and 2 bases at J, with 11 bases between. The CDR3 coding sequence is TGTGCCAGCAGCGTAGGTTTCGAGACTCAAGAGACCCAGTACTTC. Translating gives CASSVGFETQETQYF.

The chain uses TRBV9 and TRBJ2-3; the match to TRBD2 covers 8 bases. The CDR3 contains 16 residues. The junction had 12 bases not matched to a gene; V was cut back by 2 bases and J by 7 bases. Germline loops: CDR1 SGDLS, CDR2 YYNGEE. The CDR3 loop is CASSVLSGGAVHTQYF. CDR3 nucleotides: TGTGCCAGCAGCGTCCTCTCCGGGGGGGCCGTCCATACGCAGTATTTT.

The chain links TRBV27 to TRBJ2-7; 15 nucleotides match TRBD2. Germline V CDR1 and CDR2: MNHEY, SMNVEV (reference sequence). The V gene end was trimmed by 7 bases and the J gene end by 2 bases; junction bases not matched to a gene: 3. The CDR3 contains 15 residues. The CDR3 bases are TGTGCCAGCACGGGACTAGCGGGGGGACCCTACGAGCAGTACTTC. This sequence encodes CASTGLAGGPYEQYF.

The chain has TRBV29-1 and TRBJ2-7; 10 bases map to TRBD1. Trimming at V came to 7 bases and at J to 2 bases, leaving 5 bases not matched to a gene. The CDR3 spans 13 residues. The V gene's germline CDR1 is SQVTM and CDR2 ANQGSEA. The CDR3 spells CSGGTGAPYEQYF. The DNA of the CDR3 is TGCAGCGGGGGGACAGGGGCTCCCTACGAGCAGTACTTC.

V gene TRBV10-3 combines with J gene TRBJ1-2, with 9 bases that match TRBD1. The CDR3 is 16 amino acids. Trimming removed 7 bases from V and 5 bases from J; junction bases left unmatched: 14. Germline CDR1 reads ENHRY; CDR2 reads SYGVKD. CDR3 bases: TGTGCCATCAAAACGGGACAGGGAGACAGAGAGTATGGCTACACCTTC. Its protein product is CAIKTGQGDREYGYTF.

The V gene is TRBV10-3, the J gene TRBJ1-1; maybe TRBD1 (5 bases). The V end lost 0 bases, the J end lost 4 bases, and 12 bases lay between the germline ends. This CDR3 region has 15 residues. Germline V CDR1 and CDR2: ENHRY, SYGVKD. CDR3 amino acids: CAISESIGVGTEAFF. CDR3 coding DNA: TGTGCCATCAGTGAGTCGATAGGGGTCGGCACTGAAGCTTTCTTT.

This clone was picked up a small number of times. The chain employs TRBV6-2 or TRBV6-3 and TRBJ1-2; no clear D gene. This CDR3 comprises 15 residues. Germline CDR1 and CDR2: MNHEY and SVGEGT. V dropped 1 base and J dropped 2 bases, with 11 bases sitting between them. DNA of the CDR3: TGTGCCAGCAGTTACTTTGTTCGAGAGAACTATGGCTACACCTTC. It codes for CASSYFVRENYGYTF.

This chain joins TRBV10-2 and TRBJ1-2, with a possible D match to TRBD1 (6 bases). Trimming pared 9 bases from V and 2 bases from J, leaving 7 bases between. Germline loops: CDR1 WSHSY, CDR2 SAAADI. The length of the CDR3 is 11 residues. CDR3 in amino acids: CASGQNYGYTF. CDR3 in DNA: TGCGCCAGTGGACAGAACTATGGCTACACCTTC.

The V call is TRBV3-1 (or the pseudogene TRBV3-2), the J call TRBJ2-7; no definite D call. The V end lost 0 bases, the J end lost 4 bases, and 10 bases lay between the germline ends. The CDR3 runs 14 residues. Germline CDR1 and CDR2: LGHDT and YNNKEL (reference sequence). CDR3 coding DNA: TGTGCCAGCAGCCAAGAAGCGCGGATATACGAGCAGTACTTC. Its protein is CASSQEARIYEQYF.

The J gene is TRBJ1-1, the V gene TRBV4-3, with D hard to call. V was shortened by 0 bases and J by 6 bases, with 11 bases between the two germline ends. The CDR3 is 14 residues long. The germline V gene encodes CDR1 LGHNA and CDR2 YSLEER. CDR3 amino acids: CASSQDYLGAEAFF. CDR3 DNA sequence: TGCGCCAGCAGCCAAGATTATCTCGGGGCTGAAGCTTTCTTT.